This TCR beta chain derives from a study of shared T cell receptors in the human thymus. Method: immunoSEQ multiplex PCR; TCRdb's copy keeps in-frame clones and lacks some. Altogether hundreds of thousands of clones are present, around 87% being singletons, with the ten largest covering approximately 0.0097%. The CDR3 runs 17 residues. The V and J ends lost 1 base and 6 bases, in that order; junction bases with no gene match: 15. Germline CDR1 and CDR2: SGHTA and FQGNSA. Separately, the same data were catalogued under a study of human thymus T cells. That source adds: Healthy Finnish infants undergoing corrective surgery for congenital heart defects were the donors. The study used thymus tissue resected during corrective heart surgery.

This sequence was found in a boy under two years old with a congenital heart defect. Sequencing was carried out using thymocytes. This chain links TRBV7-2 with TRBJ2-7; 7 nucleotides align to TRBD1. Here the CDR3 DNA reads TGTGCCAGCAGCTTAGGGGATACCCCGGGACAGCCCACCGAGCAGTACTTC. This sequence encodes CASSLGDTPGQPTEQYF. Variable domain in full (rest from reference TRBV7-2 and TRBJ2-7): GAGVSQSPSNKVTEKGKDVELRCDPISGHTALYWYRQSLGQGLEFLIYFQGNSAPDKSGLPSDRFSAERTGGSVSTLTIQRTQQEDSAVYLCASSLGDTPGQPTEQYFGPGTRLTVT.